This T cell receptor beta chain was recorded in a study of cytomegalovirus exposure and HLA in healthy donors. This clone has only a few counts. The antigen remains unidentified. Whole-study results and caveats: TCR beta V- and J-gene trimming was later associated with a missense DCLRE1C variant. Per a later analysis, under 20,000 TCR beta sequences showed association with HLA alleles at 0.05 false discovery rate. Most CMV-associated TCR beta chains were later found to appear HLA-restricted.

In the PCR, 60 Vbeta and 13 Jbeta primers were used. The repertoire was sequenced with immunoSEQ multiplex PCR; TCRdb's copy has only in-frame clones and lacks some. The data contain approximately 120,000 clones, about 76% of them seen just once; the ten biggest clones take up 8.4%. This sequence originates from a man in his forties or fifties in good health and CMV-seronegative. The source material was PBMCs.

The CDR3 sequence is CSVEWAGGYEQYF. The CDR3 DNA reads as TGCAGCGTTGAGTGGGCGGGGGGGTACGAGCAGTACTTC. This chain links TRBV29-1 with TRBJ2-7, with TRBD2 matching 9 bases. The junction had 4 bases not matched to a gene; V was cut back by 3 bases and J by 4 bases. Looked up from germline, CDR1 is SQVTM and CDR2 is ANQGSEA. This CDR3 contains 13 residues.